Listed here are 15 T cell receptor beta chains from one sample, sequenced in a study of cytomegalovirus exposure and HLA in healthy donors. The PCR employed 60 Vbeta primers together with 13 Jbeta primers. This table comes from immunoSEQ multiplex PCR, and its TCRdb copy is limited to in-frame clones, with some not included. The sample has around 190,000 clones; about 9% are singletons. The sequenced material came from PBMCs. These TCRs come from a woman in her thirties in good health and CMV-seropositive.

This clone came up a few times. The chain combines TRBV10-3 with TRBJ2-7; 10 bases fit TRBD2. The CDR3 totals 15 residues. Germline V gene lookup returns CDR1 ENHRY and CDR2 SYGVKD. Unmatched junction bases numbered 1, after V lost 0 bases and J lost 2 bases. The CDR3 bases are TGTGCCATCAGTGAGTCGAGCGGGAGGGCCTACGAGCAGTACTTC. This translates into CAISESSGRAYEQYF.

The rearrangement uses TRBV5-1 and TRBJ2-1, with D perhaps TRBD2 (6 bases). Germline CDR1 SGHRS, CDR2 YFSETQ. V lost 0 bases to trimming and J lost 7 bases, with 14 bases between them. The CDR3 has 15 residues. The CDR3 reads CASSLAPLASNEQFF. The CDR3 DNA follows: TGCGCCAGCAGCTTGGCCCCTCTAGCGAGTAATGAGCAGTTCTTC.

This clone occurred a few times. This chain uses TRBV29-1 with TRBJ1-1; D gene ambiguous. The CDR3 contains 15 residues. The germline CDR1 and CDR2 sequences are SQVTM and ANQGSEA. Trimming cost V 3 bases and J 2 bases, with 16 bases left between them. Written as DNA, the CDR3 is TGCAGCGTTGATAACAGCCTAACTCCCAACACTGAAGCTTTCTTT. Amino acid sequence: CSVDNSLTPNTEAFF.

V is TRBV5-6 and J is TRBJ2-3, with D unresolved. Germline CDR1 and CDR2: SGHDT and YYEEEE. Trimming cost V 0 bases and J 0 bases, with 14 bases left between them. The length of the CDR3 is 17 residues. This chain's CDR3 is CASSLAAGQFSTDTQYF. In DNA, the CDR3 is TGTGCCAGCAGCTTGGCAGCAGGTCAGTTTAGCACAGATACGCAGTATTTT. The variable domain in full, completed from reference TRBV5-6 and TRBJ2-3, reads DAGVTQSPTHLIKTRGQQVTLRCSPKSGHDTVSWYQQALGQGPQFIFQYYEEEERQRGNFPDRFSGHQFPNYSSELNVNALLLGDSALYLCASSLAAGQFSTDTQYFGPGTRLTVL.

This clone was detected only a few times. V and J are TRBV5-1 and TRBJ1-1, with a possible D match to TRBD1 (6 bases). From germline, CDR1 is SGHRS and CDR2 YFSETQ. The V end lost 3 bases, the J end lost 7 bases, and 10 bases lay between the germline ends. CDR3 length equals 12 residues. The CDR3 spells CASSSNRDEAFF. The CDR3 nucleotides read TGCGCCAGCAGCTCGAACAGGGATGAAGCTTTCTTT.

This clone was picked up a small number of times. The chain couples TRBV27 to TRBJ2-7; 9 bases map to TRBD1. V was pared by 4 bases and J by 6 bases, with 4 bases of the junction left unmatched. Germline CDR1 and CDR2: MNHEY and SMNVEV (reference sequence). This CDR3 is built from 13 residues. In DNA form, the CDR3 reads TGTGCCAGCAGTTCCCGGGACAGGGTCGAGCAGTACTTC. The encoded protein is CASSSRDRVEQYF.

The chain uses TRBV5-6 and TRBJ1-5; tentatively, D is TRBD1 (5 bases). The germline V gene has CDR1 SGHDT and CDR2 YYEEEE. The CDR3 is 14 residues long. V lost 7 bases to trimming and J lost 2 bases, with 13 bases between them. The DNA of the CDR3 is TGTGCCAGCTCGCGGGGGTTGGGCAATCAGCCCCAGCATTTT. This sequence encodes CASSRGLGNQPQHF.

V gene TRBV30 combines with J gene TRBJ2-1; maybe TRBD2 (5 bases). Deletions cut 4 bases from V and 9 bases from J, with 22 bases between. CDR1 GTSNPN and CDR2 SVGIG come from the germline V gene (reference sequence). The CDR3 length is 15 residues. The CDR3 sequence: CAWNGPTSMKSEQFF. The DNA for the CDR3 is TGTGCCTGGAATGGCCCCACTAGTATGAAAAGTGAGCAGTTCTTC. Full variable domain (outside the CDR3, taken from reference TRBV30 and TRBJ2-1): SQTIHQWPATLVQPVGSPLSLECTVEGTSNPNLYWYRQAAGRGLQLLFYSVGIGQISSEVPQNLSASRPQDRQFILSSKKLLLSDSGFYLCAWNGPTSMKSEQFFGPGTRLTVL.

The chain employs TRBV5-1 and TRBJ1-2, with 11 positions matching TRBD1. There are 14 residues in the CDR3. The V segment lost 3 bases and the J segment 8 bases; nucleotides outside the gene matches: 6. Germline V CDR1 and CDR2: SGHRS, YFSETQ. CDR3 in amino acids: CASSSRTGGYGYTF. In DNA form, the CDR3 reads TGCGCCAGCAGCTCGCGGACAGGGGGCTACGGCTACACCTTC.

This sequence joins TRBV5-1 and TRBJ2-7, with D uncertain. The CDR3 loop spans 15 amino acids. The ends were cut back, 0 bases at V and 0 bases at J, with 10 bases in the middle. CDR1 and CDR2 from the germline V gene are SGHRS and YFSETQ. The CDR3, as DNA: TGCGCCAGCAGCTTGGGACTGTTTTACTCCTACGAGCAGTACTTC. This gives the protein CASSLGLFYSYEQYF.

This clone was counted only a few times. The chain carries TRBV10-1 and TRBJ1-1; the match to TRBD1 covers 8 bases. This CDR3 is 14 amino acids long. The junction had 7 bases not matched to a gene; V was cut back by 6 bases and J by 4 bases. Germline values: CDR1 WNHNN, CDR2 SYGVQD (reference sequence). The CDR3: CASRADRVGTEAFF. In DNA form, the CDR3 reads TGCGCCAGCAGAGCGGACAGGGTGGGCACTGAAGCTTTCTTT.

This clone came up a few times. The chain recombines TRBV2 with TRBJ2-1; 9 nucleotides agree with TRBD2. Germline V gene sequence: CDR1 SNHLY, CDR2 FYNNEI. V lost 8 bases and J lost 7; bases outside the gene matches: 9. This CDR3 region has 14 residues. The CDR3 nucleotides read TGTGCCAGCTCGGGACTAGCATCTCAGAATGAGCAGTTCTTC. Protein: CASSGLASQNEQFF. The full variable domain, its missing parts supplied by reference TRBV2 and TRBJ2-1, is EPEVTQTPSHQVTQMGQEVILRCVPISNHLYFYWYRQILGQKVEFLVSFYNNEISEKSEIFDDQFSVERPDGSNFTLKIRSTKLEDSAMYFCASSGLASQNEQFFGPGTRLTVL.

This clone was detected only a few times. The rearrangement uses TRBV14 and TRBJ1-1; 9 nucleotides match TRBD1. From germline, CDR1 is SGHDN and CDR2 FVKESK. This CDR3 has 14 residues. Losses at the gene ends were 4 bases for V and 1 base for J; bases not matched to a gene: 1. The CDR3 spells CASSLDRGNTEAFF. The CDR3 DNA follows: TGTGCCAGCAGCCTGGACAGGGGGAACACTGAAGCTTTCTTT.

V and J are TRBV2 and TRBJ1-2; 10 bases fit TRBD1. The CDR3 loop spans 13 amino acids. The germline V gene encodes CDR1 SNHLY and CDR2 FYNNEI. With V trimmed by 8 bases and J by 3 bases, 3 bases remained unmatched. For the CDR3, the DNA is TGTGCCAGCCCTGGGACAGGGGACTATGGCTACACCTTC. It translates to CASPGTGDYGYTF.

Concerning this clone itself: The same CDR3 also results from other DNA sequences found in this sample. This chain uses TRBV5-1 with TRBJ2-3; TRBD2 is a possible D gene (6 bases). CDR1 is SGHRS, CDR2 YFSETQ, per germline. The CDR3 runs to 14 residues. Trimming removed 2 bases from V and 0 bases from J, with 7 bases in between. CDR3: CASSFGTSTDTQYF. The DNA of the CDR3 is TGCGCCAGCAGCTTTGGGACTAGCACAGATACGCAGTATTTT.